The present TCR beta chain was sequenced within a study of blood T cells in healthy people across ages. For every donor, a draw yielded 9.5 to 10 milliliters of peripheral blood. With a J-beta primer mix and a sample-barcoded 5' primer, a second PCR ran about 7 to 12 cycles. MiXCR, applied by TCRdb to the 5' RACE reads, yields one record per CDR3 protein. The repertoire consists of over a million distinct CDR3 sequences, with 59% occurring once and the leading ten covering over 6.5%. Trimming cost V 3 bases and J 10 bases, with 13 bases left between them. The V gene's germline CDR1 is DFQATT and CDR2 SNEGSKA (reference sequence). The CDR3 is made up of 13 amino acids.

The chain carries TRBV20-1 and TRBJ1-6; no reliable D call. The specimen sequenced was blood. This receptor was taken from a young man in good health. Here the CDR3 reads CSASRTGKSPLHF. In nucleotides, the CDR3 is TGCAGTGCTAGTCGTACGGGGAAATCACCCCTCCACTTT.